This TCR beta chain appears in the sequencing data of a study of shared clonotypes between healthy human individuals (dated by TCRdb to about 2020). Context from the whole study: A couple of women and three men aged 18 to 49 years were included in the cohort. For each donor, three plates each were used for CD4 naive and CD4 memory, two plates were used for CD8 naive, and one plate was used for CD8 memory. The study deeply sequenced blood TCR repertoires of about 5 healthy adults to estimate repertoire size and the extent of clonotype sharing between individuals. To increase sequencing depth and limit assay-specific biases, TCR repertoire library preparation and sequencing were carried out by different laboratories using diverse techniques. Leukapheresis yielded between about 0.85 and 10 billion PBMCs per donor. Points the paper makes about the study in general: Across four donors, roughly 5% of naive CD4, around 3.3% of naive CD8, 2% to 2.5% of memory CD4, and approximately 0.42% of memory CD8 clonotypes were shared. Rarefaction of sorted-subset datasets indicated incomplete sequencing despite the large sequencing depth. Pairwise subsampling led to the expectation that sequencing depth would affect the degree of clonotype sharing among donors. Clonotypes shared by all four sorted-subset donors showed higher generation probabilities than non-shared clonotypes. Larger estimated clonotype richness was generally found for naive subsets than for memory subsets. Sampling was restricted to blood, and TCR repertoires in tissues likely differ from the TCR repertoires found in blood. The genetic and exposure-history diversity represented was limited by the small number of donors.

The CDR3 contains 14 residues, cysteine and phenylalanine counted. The read is trimmed to its CDR3 DNA, 42 bases read in frame from base 1. Unmatched junction bases come to 5, with V trimmed by 2 bases and J by 5 bases. Taken from the germline V gene, the CDR1 and CDR2 loops are SGHTA and FQGNSA. The donors were healthy, HIV-negative adults with no recently reported acute infections or vaccinations. Every donor was a Caucasian adult living in Nashville, Tennessee, USA. Magnetic negative selection was used to enrich CD4+ T cells, after which naive cells were positively selected on CD45RA and the negative fraction became the memory subset. After blood collection by leukapheresis, PBMCs were isolated using Ficoll-Histopaque density gradient centrifugation and then cryopreserved in the vapor phase of liquid nitrogen. Analytical flow cytometry was used to check the purity and quantity of each magnetically sorted T cell population. From each sorted fraction, genomic DNA was isolated and quantified by UV absorbance on a Nanodrop 2000c.

Using the deep immunoSEQ assay, TCR CDR3 regions were amplified from genomic DNA by multiplex PCR. Extracted genomic DNA from each cell subset was distributed evenly across all wells of several immunoSEQ 96-well plates, and each plate was treated as a replicate. For sorted subsets, roughly 0.2 ug genomic DNA, equal to approximately 30,000 T cell genomes, was loaded into each replicate PCR. Purified libraries were quantified with a Qubit 3.0 fluorometer, sized on a Bioanalyzer 2100, and re-quantified with the KAPA Library Quantification kit. Each immunoSEQ 96-well plate was sequenced on its own single-read 150-cycle Illumina NextSeq 550 flow cell. Per the authors' processing: Because only junctional sequences without quality scores were contained in the immunoSEQ output, filtering matching that applied to full-length reads could not be performed. To assign V/J genes and CDR3, sequences were annotated using PyIR, a Python wrapper for IgBLAST v1.9, with IMGT germline references. Any read was removed if the V/J assignment was weak (E-value above 1e-6), the CDR3 was missing, or the read contained stop codons, out-of-frame junctions, or ambiguous translated residues. V3J clonotypes were defined as sequences sharing the same inferred V gene, J gene, and CDR3 amino acid sequence. The percentage overlap between two repertoires was calculated by dividing the number of shared unique clonotypes by the size of the smaller repertoire. Three approaches were used to assess repertoire richness: RTK rarefaction, the Chao1 estimator, and Recon v2.1 estimates of unobserved clonotypes. Generation probabilities were computed with OLGA for all TCRbeta clonotypes obtained by the gDNA method from a few donors. This is the immuneACCESS table as TCRdb keeps it, with only in-frame sequences that have V and J called. A part of the clones is gone; compared with another copy, unresolved V genes explain less than half, and the rest is unexplained. The DNA gave D and trimming, while V, J and clone size come from that table. Within this sample are more than 2 million clones, with under 97% of them counted one time only. The top ten hold 0.1% to 0.15% of the sample.

This clone appeared once. Its antigen remains unidentified. No qualities accompany the bases; no much larger clone lies one base away. Material: naive CD4+ T cells sorted from blood. Sample cell subset or site, as interpreted from the label and publication: CD45RA+ positively selected. This sequence uses TRBV7-2 and TRBJ1-1; TRBD1 lines up with 7 middle nucleotides. This receptor was obtained from a man between 18 and 35 years old in good health. The DNA sequence follows: TGTGCCAGCAGCTTAAAGGGGGCCGGAACTGAAGCTTTCTTT. The encoded protein is CASSLKGAGTEAFF.